This TCR beta chain was profiled in a study of OX40 agonist ivuxolimab in advanced cancers. Study context: Therapy given before enrollment (anti-PD-1, anti-PD-L1 or anti-CTLA-4) was allowed, and around 40% had some.

Some clones are missing from TCRdb's copy, which holds only in-frame ones; the method was immunoSEQ multiplex PCR. This sample has around 100,000 clones, with about 92% found just once. Looked up from germline, CDR1 is SGHRS and CDR2 is YFSETQ. The CDR3 runs 13 residues. V lost 4 bases and J lost 5, with 9 bases in between. The source of this sequence is an adult with an advanced solid tumor such as melanoma, head and neck, liver or kidney cancer. This chain links TRBV5-1 with TRBJ1-4, with D possibly matching TRBD1 (6 bases). The material was CD4+ or CD8+ T cells sorted from blood, obtained in a trial of the OX40 agonist ivuxolimab. The DNA of the CDR3 is TGCGCCAGCAGCACAGGGCCAAATGAAAAACTGTTTTTT. This encodes CASSTGPNEKLFF.